Below, 31 T cell receptor beta chains from the same sample are listed, as sequenced in a study of T cells after yellow fever vaccination. Each CDR3 protein is one row after TCRdb ran MiXCR on the 5' RACE reads. The profile shows about 630,000 distinct CDR3 sequences, roughly 12% of them singletons. The material was PBMCs, obtained on the day of the yellow fever booster vaccination. The receptor source for this set is a man in his thirties or forties who received the YFV17D yellow fever vaccine.

The chain links TRBV20-1 to TRBJ2-5; D is possibly TRBD1 (5 bases). The V gene's germline CDR1 is DFQATT and CDR2 SNEGSKA (reference sequence). This CDR3 has 14 amino acids. Trimming pared 1 base from V and 0 bases from J, leaving 9 bases between. The CDR3 is CSARAADNQETQYF. In DNA, the CDR3 is TGCAGTGCTAGAGCGGCGGACAACCAAGAGACCCAGTACTTC.

This clonotype turned up a few times. The chain recombines TRBV9 with TRBJ2-1; 12 bases are shared with TRBD2. CDR1 SGDLS and CDR2 YYNGEE come from the germline V gene. This CDR3 has 15 residues. The V gene end was trimmed by 6 bases and the J gene end by 5 bases; junction bases not matched to a gene: 6. CDR3 amino acids: CASTSSGGGHNEQFF. CDR3 DNA sequence: TGTGCCAGCACCTCTAGCGGGGGGGGGCACAATGAGCAGTTCTTC.

This chain joins TRBV5-1 and TRBJ2-2; D might be TRBD1 (5 bases). Looked up from germline, CDR1 is SGHRS and CDR2 is YFSETQ. Trimming took 0 bases from V and 3 from J, leaving 9 bases between them. The CDR3 is 15 residues long. The CDR3: CASSLEGADTGELFF. In DNA form, the CDR3 reads TGCGCCAGCAGCTTGGAAGGGGCGGACACCGGGGAGCTGTTTTTT.

In DNA, the CDR3 is TGCAGTGGTGAGGGGGCCCTCTTGAACACTGAAGCTTTCTTT. Residues: CSGEGALLNTEAFF. V usage is TRBV20-1 and J usage is TRBJ1-1; the match to TRBD1 covers 7 bases. The germline gives CDR1 DFQATT, CDR2 SNEGSKA (reference sequence). The CDR3 is 14 amino acids. V lost 7 bases, J lost 0 bases, and 8 bases stayed unmatched.

The V and J genes are TRBV6-6 and TRBJ2-7, with a tentative D call TRBD2 (6 bases). The V gene lost 7 bases and the J gene lost 0 bases, with 7 bases spanning the gap. Germline V gene data show CDR1 as MNHNY and CDR2 as SVGAGI (reference sequence). The CDR3 totals 12 residues. This CDR3 is CASTGLSYEQYF. The CDR3 bases are TGTGCCAGCACGGGACTCTCCTACGAGCAGTACTTC.

V gene TRBV14 combines with J gene TRBJ1-1; maybe TRBD1 (5 bases). The germline V and J ends were trimmed by 5 bases and 11 bases, with 18 bases remaining between them. CDR3 length equals 13 residues. The germline V gene has CDR1 SGHDN and CDR2 FVKESK. CDR3 DNA sequence: TGTGCCAGCAGCGCTCGTTCAGGGCGTCGGGCTTTCTTT. The encoded protein is CASSARSGRRAFF.

This clonotype was counted only a few times. The CDR3 coding sequence is TGTGCCAGCAGGGGACTAGCGGGGATTTACAATGAGCAGTTCTTC. This translates into CASRGLAGIYNEQFF. The chain is built from TRBV12-3 or TRBV12-4 and TRBJ2-1, with 13 positions matching TRBD2. This CDR3 contains 15 residues. The V and J ends lost 6 bases and 4 bases, in that order; junction bases with no gene match: 3.

In its sample, this clonotype was seen a few times. This chain uses TRBV19 with TRBJ2-7, with TRBD2 identical over 12 bases. The germline CDR1 and CDR2 sequences are LNHDA and SQIVND (reference sequence). Trimming cost V 10 bases and J 1 base; bases outside gene matches: 5. CDR3 size: 14 residues. The CDR3 DNA reads TGTGCCACTAGGACTAGCGGGAATTCCTACGAGCAGTACTTC. It yields the protein CATRTSGNSYEQYF.

This clonotype appeared a few times. The genes are TRBV6-5 and TRBJ2-3; TRBD2 agrees at 7 bases. The CDR3 has 15 amino acids. Germline lookup yields CDR1 MNHEY and CDR2 SVGAGI. With 2 bases clipped from V and 1 base from J, the junction kept 3 bases outside the gene matches. The CDR3 DNA sequence: TGTGCCAGCAGTTACGGAGCGGGACGCACAGATACGCAGTATTTT. Translated: CASSYGAGRTDTQYF.

This clonotype came up many times. The gene calls are TRBV28 and TRBJ2-7, with a weak D call TRBD1 (5 bases). Per the germline V gene, CDR1 is MDHEN and CDR2 is SYDVKM. V lost 4 bases and J 1 base, leaving 11 bases between the germline ends. CDR3 size: 14 residues. CDR3 in amino acids: CASSSSGLSYEQYF. The CDR3 nucleotides are TGTGCCAGCAGTTCCTCAGGGTTGTCCTACGAGCAGTACTTC.

This clonotype showed up just a few times. This may arise from a read error, as a much more abundant clone is one base away. In DNA form, the CDR3 reads TGTGCCAGCATAGACACCGGGGAGCTGTTTTTT. Its translation is CASIDTGELFF. This chain links TRBV25-1 with TRBJ2-2; D not resolved. The CDR3 runs 11 residues. Trimming removed 7 bases from V and 3 bases from J, with 3 bases in between. Germline CDR1 reads MGHDK; CDR2 reads SYGVNS. The whole variable domain, filled in from reference TRBV25-1 and TRBJ2-2, reads EADIYQTPRYLVIGTGKKITLECSQTMGHDKMYWYQQDPGMELHLIHYSYGVNSTEKGDLSSESTVSRIRTEHFPLTLESARPSHTSQYLCASIDTGELFFGEGSRLTVL.

The chain is built from TRBV7-2 and TRBJ2-1; 7 bases match TRBD2. The CDR3 consists of 17 residues. Germline loops: CDR1 SGHTA, CDR2 FQGNSA. The V segment lost 1 base and the J segment 7 bases; nucleotides outside the gene matches: 13. CDR3 sequence: CASSLGTRVGGTNEQFF. For the CDR3, the DNA is TGTGCCAGCAGCTTAGGAACCCGGGTGGGGGGGACGAATGAGCAGTTCTTC.

The rearrangement joins TRBV6-2 or TRBV6-3 to TRBJ2-3, with D tentatively TRBD1 (5 bases). This CDR3 contains 16 residues. V dropped 7 bases and J dropped 6 bases, with 23 bases sitting between them. Germline V gene data show CDR1 as MNHEY and CDR2 as SVGEGT. The DNA for the CDR3 is TGTGCCAGCACCGACCCGCGCGGACACCTGGGGGATACGCAGTATTTT. Amino acids: CASTDPRGHLGDTQYF.

This clonotype has a handful of counts. This chain joins TRBV12-3 or TRBV12-4 and TRBJ2-1, with 10 bases identical to TRBD2. The CDR3 totals 12 residues. The ends lost 8 bases at V and 15 bases at J; junction bases unmatched: 10. CDR3 DNA: TGTGCCAGCTCCAATCCTAGCGGGAGTCTGTTCTTC. It specifies CASSNPSGSLFF.

This clonotype came up a few times. This chain joins TRBV18 and TRBJ2-7, with TRBD2 as a possible D gene (5 bases). CDR3 length: 15 residues. Trimming left V 3 bases short and J 3 bases short, with 15 bases between. Germline CDR1 and CDR2: KGHSH and LQKENI. CDR3 DNA: TGTGCCAGCTCACCCTTGGTAGCGAGTTACTACGAGCAGTACTTC. Translated, it gives CASSPLVASYYEQYF.

This clonotype was observed a single time. The chain couples TRBV27 to TRBJ2-7; D possibly corresponds to TRBD2 (6 bases). This CDR3 is built from 13 residues. Per the germline V gene, CDR1 is MNHEY and CDR2 is SMNVEV (reference sequence). Trimming took 5 bases from V and 4 from J, leaving 12 bases between them. The CDR3 sequence is CASSPEGRYEQYF. CDR3 coding DNA: TGTGCCAGCAGTCCGGAGGGTCGATACGAGCAGTACTTC.

The V call is TRBV20-1, the J call TRBJ2-3; 7 positions match TRBD1. CDR3 length: 15 amino acids. Trimming removed 8 bases from V and 8 bases from J; junction bases left unmatched: 19. The germline V gene encodes CDR1 DFQATT and CDR2 SNEGSKA (reference sequence). The CDR3 reads CSHTTPRGTEGTQYF. In DNA form, the CDR3 reads TGCAGTCACACCACACCCAGGGGGACAGAGGGTACGCAGTATTTT.

The rearrangement joins TRBV20-1 to TRBJ1-1, with D unclear. This CDR3 region has 13 residues. Looked up from germline, CDR1 is DFQATT and CDR2 is SNEGSKA (reference sequence). The V and J ends lost 3 bases and 9 bases respectively, with 17 bases between them. DNA of the CDR3: TGCAGTGCTAGTTCGGGGTCAACTTCCCAAGCTTTCTTT. Protein product: CSASSGSTSQAFF.

CDR3 loop: CAWSVQGTGELFF. The CDR3 DNA reads TGTGCCTGGAGTGTACAGGGAACCGGGGAGCTGTTTTTT. The gene calls are TRBV30 and TRBJ2-2, with TRBD1 as a possible D gene (6 bases). The germline gives CDR1 GTSNPN, CDR2 SVGIG (reference sequence). The CDR3 has 13 residues. The V and J ends lost 0 bases and 5 bases respectively, with 7 bases between them.

The CDR3 DNA reads as TGTGCCAGCCAGACAGAGATTCTATATGGCTACACCTTC. The encoded protein is CASQTEILYGYTF. The chain joins TRBV2 to TRBJ1-2; tentatively, D is TRBD1 (5 bases). The length of the CDR3 is 13 residues. Trimming stripped 8 bases from V and 5 bases from J, with 15 bases between. The germline gives CDR1 SNHLY, CDR2 FYNNEI. Complete variable domain (other parts from reference TRBV2 and TRBJ1-2): EPEVTQTPSHQVTQMGQEVILRCVPISNHLYFYWYRQILGQKVEFLVSFYNNEISEKSEIFDDQFSVERPDGSNFTLKIRSTKLEDSAMYFCASQTEILYGYTFGSGTRLTVV.

This clonotype was seen ten or more times. The chain links TRBV28 to TRBJ2-7; D is perhaps TRBD1 (6 bases). Germline-derived CDR1 and CDR2 are MDHEN and SYDVKM. Trimming removed 9 bases from V and 0 bases from J, with 12 bases in between. This CDR3 is built from 13 residues. CDR3 nucleotides: TGTGCCAGTTGGACAGACCACTCCTACGAGCAGTACTTC. It yields the protein CASWTDHSYEQYF.

The V and J genes are TRBV6-2 or TRBV6-3 and TRBJ1-2, with 11 positions matching TRBD1. Trimming at V came to 7 bases and at J to 3 bases, leaving 1 base not matched to a gene. Germline assignment: CDR1 MNHEY and CDR2 SVGEGT. CDR3 size: 13 residues. The CDR3 bases are TGTGCCAGCACGGACAGGGGGCACTATGGCTACACCTTC. This codes for CASTDRGHYGYTF.

In this sample, this clonotype turned up a few times. The chain combines TRBV7-9 with TRBJ2-1; 10 bases are shared with TRBD2. Germline V gene data show CDR1 as SEHNR and CDR2 as FQNEAQ (reference sequence). The CDR3 totals 16 residues. The J segment lost 9 bases and the V segment lost 1 base, leaving 9 bases of the junction unmatched. The CDR3 coding sequence is TGTGCCAGCAGCTTAGGGGGACTAGCGACGCCACCTGAGCAGTTCTTC. Its protein is CASSLGGLATPPEQFF.

The chain recombines TRBV29-1 with TRBJ1-1; tentative D call: TRBD1 (6 bases). V was trimmed by 5 bases and J by 0 bases, leaving 16 bases between them. Germline CDR1 and CDR2: SQVTM and ANQGSEA. The CDR3 runs 15 residues. CDR3 loop: CSVFHKGEMNTEAFF. CDR3 sequence (DNA): TGCAGCGTTTTCCATAAGGGGGAGATGAACACTGAAGCTTTCTTT.

Here the CDR3 reads CASSSPIGLAGAIETQYF. Written as DNA, the CDR3 is TGTGCCAGCAGCTCACCGATAGGGCTAGCGGGAGCAATAGAGACCCAGTACTTC. The J gene is TRBJ2-5, the V gene TRBV11-2; 10 bases fit TRBD2. Unmatched junction bases numbered 15, after V lost 4 bases and J lost 4 bases. Germline CDR1 SGHAT, CDR2 FQNNGV. There are 18 residues in the CDR3.

The sample holds a few counts of this clonotype. The chain uses TRBV5-1 and TRBJ2-1, with TRBD2 identical over 14 bases. This CDR3 contains 17 residues. The germline gives CDR1 SGHRS, CDR2 YFSETQ. The V segment lost 0 bases and the J segment 8 bases; nucleotides outside the gene matches: 7. The CDR3 DNA follows: TGCGCCAGCAGCTTGGGCGGACTAGCGGGAGGATGGGATGAGCAGTTCTTC. Amino acids: CASSLGGLAGGWDEQFF.

The chain recombines TRBV15 with TRBJ2-1, with D hard to call. CDR3 length: 16 residues. Trimming removed 2 bases from V and 3 bases from J, with 14 bases in between. The germline CDR1 and CDR2 sequences are LNHNV and YYDKDF (reference sequence). The CDR3 DNA follows: TGTGCCACCAGCAGACGGAATTACCTCGACTACAATGAGCAGTTCTTC. It translates to CATSRRNYLDYNEQFF.

The chain couples TRBV7-8 to TRBJ1-5; tentative D call: TRBD1 (5 bases). Per germline, CDR1 SGHVS and CDR2 FQNEAQ. This CDR3 is built from 16 residues. The V end lost 5 bases, the J end lost 1 base, and 15 bases lay between the germline ends. The CDR3 region has the DNA TGTGCCAGCAGCCTAAACGACAGACTGAGCAATCAGCCCCAGCATTTT. Translation gives CASSLNDRLSNQPQHF.

This chain uses TRBV4-1 with TRBJ1-4; no clear D. The CDR3 consists of 14 residues. V was cut by 1 base and J by 11 bases, with 14 bases left in between. CDR1 and CDR2 from the germline V gene are MGHRA and YSYEKL. The CDR3 coding sequence is TGCGCCAGCAGCCAAGGGGAAGCTGCAGAGAAACTGTTTTTT. As protein: CASSQGEAAEKLFF.

A few counts support this clonotype. This chain uses TRBV12-3 or TRBV12-4 with TRBJ2-2; D call uncertain. This CDR3 contains 15 residues. Trimming took 6 bases from V and 4 from J, leaving 15 bases between them. The CDR3 bases are TGTGCCAGCAGCCCTCGTGACCGGAGCACCGGGGAGCTGTTTTTT. This sequence encodes CASSPRDRSTGELFF.

There are a few counts of this clonotype. CDR3 sequence: CASSLDGQGQYGYTF. CDR3 in DNA: TGTGCCAGCAGCTTGGATGGACAGGGGCAATATGGCTACACCTTC. This chain connects TRBV5-4 to TRBJ1-2; 9 bases agree with TRBD1. The CDR3 length is 15 residues. V lost 0 bases, J lost 5 bases, and 5 bases stayed unmatched. CDR1 and CDR2 from the germline V gene are SGHNT and YYREEE (reference sequence).